This TCR beta chain was retrieved from a study of T cells in Graves' hyperthyroidism and ophthalmopathy. Authors of the study amplified TCR beta CDR3 regions from RNA transcripts. The TCR CDR3 was amplified in a first-round RT-PCR using the HTBI primer set. TCRdb processed the multiplex PCR reads anew with MiXCR; each CDR3 protein has one entry. There are around 700,000 distinct CDR3 sequences in the sample; around 20% occur only once, and 16% lies in the top ten. This clonotype was observed many times. Patients with uncontrolled infections, other autoimmune diseases, pregnancy or lactation were excluded. The V end was cut by 1 base, the J end by 3 bases, with 12 bases between. The CDR3 spans 14 residues. Per germline, CDR1 GTSNPN and CDR2 SVGIG (reference sequence).

The receptor was derived from a woman in her 50s with Graves' hyperthyroidism that later progressed to Graves' ophthalmopathy. Sequenced: blood. The V call is TRBV30, the J call TRBJ1-1; D call uncertain. CDR3 DNA: TGTGCCTGGAGTGGCATCTCCTTGGACACTGAAGCTTTCTTT. This translates into CAWSGISLDTEAFF.